The T cell receptor (beta chain) described here comes from a study of cytomegalovirus exposure and HLA in healthy donors. For this clone: One end of the junction is discordant with germline, which a read error may explain.

The CDR3 has 14 residues. CDR1 is LNHNV and CDR2 is YYDKDF in the germline V gene (reference sequence). Use of 60 Vbeta and 13 Jbeta primers characterized the PCR. Repertoires were generated with immunoSEQ multiplex PCR, while TCRdb's copy carries only in-frame clones and drops some. In the table there are 95,000 to 100,000 clones, about 80% of which are singletons. V gene TRBV15 combines with J gene TRBJ2-2, with D perhaps TRBD2 (5 bases). This sequence originates from a man aged 40-55 years in good health and CMV-seronegative. The sequenced sample was PBMCs. CDR3 nucleotide sequence: TGTGCCACCAGCAGAGGGGGTAGCGACCTTCCCCTCGTTTTT. It translates to CATSRGGSDLPLVF.